A single sample gave rise to the 27 T cell receptor beta chains below, sequenced in a study of cytomegalovirus exposure and HLA in healthy donors (dated by TCRdb to 2017 to 2019). The protocol used for the library was the immunoSEQ multiplex PCR assay. A mixture of 60 forward primers for TCR Vbeta segments and 13 reverse primers for TCR Jbeta segments was used in the multiplex PCR. Drawn from immuneACCESS, this table holds only the in-frame rearrangements with V and J called that TCRdb kept. Clones are partly lost; checked studies trace under half to an unresolved V gene and leave the rest unexplained. The sample contains approximately 160,000 clones, 65% to 80% of them found a single time. The ten top clones hold around 2.8% of the sample. The sequenced sample consisted of PBMCs. The receptors were gathered from a woman in her thirties or forties in good health and CMV-seropositive.

The chain is built from TRBV6-5 and TRBJ2-7, with D possibly matching TRBD1 (5 bases). V dropped 6 bases and J dropped 6 bases, with 9 bases sitting between them. CDR3 size: 11 residues. Germline CDR1 is MNHEY and CDR2 is SVGAGI. CDR3 bases: TGTGCCAGCAGGTCCCAGGGCGAGCAGTACTTC. Residues: CASRSQGEQYF.

This clone was counted between two and nine times. The chain links TRBV5-6 to TRBJ1-5, with D unresolved. CDR1 is SGHDT, CDR2 YYEEEE, per germline. The CDR3 spans 12 residues. Trimming stripped 3 bases from V and 4 bases from J, with 5 bases between. CDR3 loop: CASSSLNQPQHF. The CDR3 nucleotides are TGTGCCAGCAGCTCCCTAAATCAGCCCCAGCATTTT.

Comment on this clone: This specimen includes other DNA sequences encoding the same CDR3. The chain combines TRBV7-8 with TRBJ1-5; 7 bases fit TRBD1. Germline loops: CDR1 SGHVS, CDR2 FQNEAQ. The CDR3 has 14 residues. V lost 6 bases to trimming and J lost 3 bases; unmatched junction nucleotides: 5. In DNA form, the CDR3 reads TGTGCCAGCAGTTTACAGGGGTCCAATCAGCCCCAGCATTTT. Translating gives CASSLQGSNQPQHF. The full variable domain, rest sourced from reference TRBV7-8 and TRBJ1-5, is GAGVSQSPRYKVAKRGQDVALRCDPISGHVSLFWYQQALGQGPEFLTYFQNEAQLDKSGLPSDRFFAERPEGSVSTLKIQRTQQEDSAVYLCASSLQGSNQPQHFGDGTRLSIL.

This clone came up once. The chain combines TRBV10-2 with TRBJ1-2; 7 nucleotides align to TRBD1. Unmatched junction bases numbered 19, after V lost 2 bases and J lost 7 bases. This CDR3 spans 18 amino acids. Germline V lookup: CDR1 WSHSY, CDR2 SAAADI. This chain's CDR3 is CASSEGRGRGRGFGGYTF. CDR3 nucleotides: TGCGCCAGCAGTGAGGGTCGGGGTAGGGGGCGAGGTTTTGGTGGCTACACCTTC.

This clone has only a few counts. This chain connects TRBV11-2 to TRBJ2-1, with D perhaps TRBD1 (6 bases). CDR1 is SGHAT, CDR2 FQNNGV, per germline. The V end was cut by 5 bases, the J end by 7 bases, with 18 bases between. The CDR3 is 15 residues long. Here the CDR3 reads CASSPLQGSRNEQFF. The CDR3 nucleotides are TGTGCCAGCAGCCCTTTACAGGGTAGTCGGAATGAGCAGTTCTTC.

The rearrangement uses TRBV4-1 and TRBJ1-6; 7 nucleotides line up with TRBD1. Germline V gives CDR1 MGHRA, CDR2 YSYEKL. This CDR3 has 16 amino acids. J lost 6 bases, V lost 0 bases, and 5 bases had no gene match. The CDR3 loop is CASSQEEGDSNSPLHF. CDR3 nucleotide sequence: TGCGCCAGCAGCCAAGAGGAAGGGGACAGTAATTCACCCCTCCACTTT.

J is TRBJ2-7 and V is TRBV2; TRBD1 agrees at 7 bases. In germline, CDR1 is SNHLY, CDR2 FYNNEI. The CDR3 loop spans 12 amino acids. Trimming at V came to 6 bases and at J to 3 bases, leaving 2 bases not matched to a gene. The CDR3 sequence: CASSRQGYEQYF. DNA of the CDR3: TGTGCCAGCAGCCGACAGGGCTACGAGCAGTACTTC.

The J gene is TRBJ1-2, the V gene TRBV7-4; tentatively, D is TRBD1 (5 bases). Germline CDR1 and CDR2: SGHVT and SQSDAQ. The CDR3 spans 17 residues. V shed 9 bases and J shed 4 bases, with 27 bases lying between them. The CDR3 loop reads CARSPLSETDLLYGYTF. The DNA of the CDR3 is TGTGCCAGATCGCCGCTCTCAGAGACAGACCTTCTCTATGGCTACACCTTC.

This clone was seen more than once but under ten times. The CDR3 sequence: CASSPPGQGSGANVLTF. The CDR3 DNA follows: TGTGCCAGCTCACCACCGGGACAGGGCTCTGGGGCCAACGTCCTGACTTTC. V gene TRBV18 combines with J gene TRBJ2-6, with 9 bases aligning to TRBD1. V lost 0 bases, J lost 0 bases, and 0 bases stayed unmatched. The CDR3 contains 17 residues. Germline CDR1 reads KGHSH; CDR2 reads LQKENI.

V is TRBV9 and J is TRBJ2-3; 9 bases are shared with TRBD2. J lost 0 bases, V lost 0 bases, and 8 bases had no gene match. The CDR3 runs to 18 residues. Germline CDR1 and CDR2: SGDLS and YYNGEE. The CDR3 DNA reads TGTGCCAGCAGCGTAGATCCTAGCGGGGTCTCTAGCACAGATACGCAGTATTTT. As protein: CASSVDPSGVSSTDTQYF.

The chain recombines TRBV19 with TRBJ1-1; TRBD1 might be the D (5 bases). The V gene lost 10 bases and the J gene lost 1 base, with 10 bases spanning the gap. Germline lookup yields CDR1 LNHDA and CDR2 SQIVND (reference sequence). The CDR3 extends over 12 amino acids. CDR3 sequence: CATTQGNTEAFF. In DNA, the CDR3 is TGTGCCACCACCCAGGGGAACACTGAAGCTTTCTTT.

The chain recombines TRBV2 with TRBJ2-7; D ambiguous. Trimming pared 4 bases from V and 4 bases from J, leaving 8 bases between. The germline CDR1 and CDR2 sequences are SNHLY and FYNNEI. The CDR3 extends over 12 amino acids. As DNA, the CDR3 is TGTGCCAGCAGTGTTACGGGTTACGAGCAGTACTTC. This translates into CASSVTGYEQYF.

V and J are TRBV4-1 and TRBJ2-3; 7 nucleotides agree with TRBD2. The CDR3 loop spans 17 amino acids. Germline values: CDR1 MGHRA, CDR2 YSYEKL. The V segment lost 1 base and the J segment 2 bases; nucleotides outside the gene matches: 9. CDR3: CASSQASPSGITDTQYF. In DNA form, the CDR3 reads TGCGCCAGCAGCCAAGCCTCCCCTAGCGGAATCACAGATACGCAGTATTTT.

Here the CDR3 reads CAWDRGPGANVLTF. CDR3 bases: TGTGCCTGGGACAGGGGGCCTGGGGCCAACGTCCTGACTTTC. The chain employs TRBV30 and TRBJ2-6; the match to TRBD1 covers 10 bases. Looked up from germline, CDR1 is GTSNPN and CDR2 is SVGIG (reference sequence). The CDR3 sequence is 14 residues long. V shed 5 bases and J 2 bases; nucleotides not matched to a gene: 0. Supplemented by reference TRBV30 and TRBJ2-6, the full variable domain reads SQTIHQWPATLVQPVGSPLSLECTVEGTSNPNLYWYRQAAGRGLQLLFYSVGIGQISSEVPQNLSASRPQDRQFILSSKKLLLSDSGFYLCAWDRGPGANVLTFGAGSRLTVL.

V usage is TRBV25-1 and J usage is TRBJ2-3; D perhaps matches TRBD2 (6 bases). The V end lost 3 bases, the J end lost 2 bases, and 12 bases lay between the germline ends. Germline CDR1 and CDR2: MGHDK and SYGVNS. The CDR3 totals 15 residues. CDR3 loop: CASSESGLDTDTQYF. The CDR3 nucleotides are TGTGCCAGCAGTGAGAGCGGGCTAGACACAGATACGCAGTATTTT.

This clone was counted once. This chain links TRBV4-3 with TRBJ2-7; 8 bases align to TRBD1. The CDR3 totals 14 residues. Germline CDR1 LGHNA, CDR2 YSLEER. The V segment lost 4 bases and the J segment 1 base; nucleotides outside the gene matches: 3. CDR3 amino acids: CASSRDRNSYEQYF. DNA of the CDR3: TGCGCCAGCAGCCGGGACAGGAATTCCTACGAGCAGTACTTC.

This chain connects TRBV6-1 to TRBJ1-1; weak D call: TRBD1 (6 bases). The CDR3 sequence is 14 residues long. The V and J ends lost 4 bases and 6 bases respectively, with 15 bases between them. Per germline, CDR1 MNHNS and CDR2 SASEGT. DNA of the CDR3: TGTGCCAGCAGTGGCACAGGGAGATTCTCTGAAGCTTTCTTT. Its translation: CASSGTGRFSEAFF.

V is TRBV30 and J is TRBJ2-5; a possible D gene is TRBD1 (5 bases). V was shortened by 1 base and J by 8 bases, with 8 bases between the two germline ends. This CDR3 spans 11 amino acids. Germline loops: CDR1 GTSNPN, CDR2 SVGIG (reference sequence). CDR3 protein: CAWSAGHTQYF. CDR3 bases: TGTGCCTGGAGTGCAGGGCATACCCAGTACTTC.

This chain uses TRBV18 with TRBJ2-7; tentatively, D is TRBD2 (5 bases). The CDR3 is 12 residues long. Trimming took 6 bases from V and 5 from J, leaving 11 bases between them. Germline loops: CDR1 KGHSH, CDR2 LQKENI. CDR3 sequence reads: CASSQLEDEQYF. The CDR3 nucleotides read TGTGCCAGCTCCCAACTAGAGGACGAGCAGTACTTC.

The rearrangement joins TRBV4-3 to TRBJ2-3, with 7 bases fitting TRBD1. V gave up 2 bases and J gave up 0 bases; unmatched junction bases: 5. The CDR3 totals 16 residues. CDR1 is LGHNA, CDR2 YSLEER, per germline. CDR3 protein: CASSQWDSFSTDTQYF. As DNA, the CDR3 is TGCGCCAGCAGCCAATGGGACAGCTTTAGCACAGATACGCAGTATTTT.

The V call is TRBV18, the J call TRBJ1-1; D uncertain. Trimming pared 2 bases from V and 5 bases from J, leaving 9 bases between. CDR1 is KGHSH, CDR2 LQKENI, per germline. The CDR3 covers 13 residues. Written as DNA, the CDR3 is TGTGCCAGCTCACCAGGGAGGGAGACTGAAGCTTTCTTT. This codes for CASSPGRETEAFF.

This chain uses TRBV7-9 with TRBJ2-7, with TRBD1 as a possible D gene (6 bases). There are 12 residues in the CDR3. Germline lookup yields CDR1 SEHNR and CDR2 FQNEAQ (reference sequence). CDR3 sequence reads: CSSGTTGLEQYF. CDR3 DNA: TGTTCCTCCGGGACAACTGGCTTGGAGCAGTACTTC.

V usage is TRBV6-5 and J usage is TRBJ1-3, with a weak D call TRBD1 (6 bases). This CDR3 comprises 14 residues. Germline lookup yields CDR1 MNHEY and CDR2 SVGAGI. V was trimmed by 5 bases and J by 0 bases, leaving 8 bases between them. In nucleotides, the CDR3 is TGTGCCAGCAGTCTCAGGGGCTCTGGAAACACCATATATTTT. Translating it yields CASSLRGSGNTIYF.

V gene TRBV18 combines with J gene TRBJ2-7; D perhaps matches TRBD2 (6 bases). Germline V gene lookup returns CDR1 KGHSH and CDR2 LQKENI. V was trimmed by 1 base and J by 4 bases, leaving 11 bases between them. The CDR3 consists of 14 residues. CDR3 residues: CASSPQGRIYEQYF. In DNA form, the CDR3 reads TGTGCCAGCTCACCACAGGGGAGGATTTACGAGCAGTACTTC.

V usage is TRBV5-1 and J usage is TRBJ1-2; D is undetermined. Germline values: CDR1 SGHRS, CDR2 YFSETQ. The V gene lost 0 bases and the J gene lost 8 bases, with 14 bases spanning the gap. The CDR3 is made up of 14 amino acids. Here the CDR3 DNA reads TGCGCCAGCAGCTTGGTTTCGCTCGGGGAGGGCTACACCTTC. It encodes CASSLVSLGEGYTF.

The V and J genes are TRBV9 and TRBJ2-3; perhaps TRBD1 as D (6 bases). Deletions cut 2 bases from V and 1 base from J, with 8 bases between. The CDR3 is made up of 14 amino acids. CDR1 and CDR2 from the germline V gene are SGDLS and YYNGEE. The CDR3 DNA follows: TGTGCCAGCAGCGTCGGACAGCGCACAGATACGCAGTATTTT. Protein sequence: CASSVGQRTDTQYF.

V and J are TRBV30 and TRBJ2-5; possibly TRBD2 for D (6 bases). With the DNA end fitting TRBJ2-7 better, the J assignment may be wrong. Germline V lookup: CDR1 GTSNPN, CDR2 SVGIG (reference sequence). CDR3 length equals 16 residues. The CDR3 region is CAWSLVSGAYVIEQYF. The CDR3 DNA reads as TGTGCCTGGAGTTTGGTTAGCGGAGCCTACGTTATCGAGCAGTACTTC.